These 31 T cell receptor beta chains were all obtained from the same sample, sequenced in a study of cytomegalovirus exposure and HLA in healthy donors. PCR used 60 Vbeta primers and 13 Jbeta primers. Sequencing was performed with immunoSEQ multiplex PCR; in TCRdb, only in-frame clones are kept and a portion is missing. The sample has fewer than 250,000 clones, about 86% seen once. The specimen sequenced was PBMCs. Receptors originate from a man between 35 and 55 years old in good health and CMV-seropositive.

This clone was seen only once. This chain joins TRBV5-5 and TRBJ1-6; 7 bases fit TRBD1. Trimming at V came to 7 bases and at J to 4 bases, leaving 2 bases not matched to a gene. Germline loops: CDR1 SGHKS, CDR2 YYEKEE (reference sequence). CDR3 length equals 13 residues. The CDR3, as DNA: TGTGCCAGCCGGGGACAGTATAATTCACCCCTCCACTTT. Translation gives CASRGQYNSPLHF.

The CDR3 is CASSSDRGEQYF. CDR3 bases: TGTGCCAGCAGTTCGGACAGGGGCGAGCAGTACTTC. V is TRBV7-3 and J is TRBJ2-7; 9 bases line up with TRBD1. Trimming at V came to 6 bases and at J to 6 bases, leaving 3 bases not matched to a gene. CDR3 length: 12 amino acids. The V gene's germline CDR1 is SGHTA and CDR2 FQGTGA. Supplemented by reference TRBV7-3 and TRBJ2-7, the full variable domain reads GAGVSQTPSNKVTEKGKYVELRCDPISGHTALYWYRQSLGQGPEFLIYFQGTGAADDSGLPNDRFFAVRPEGSVSTLKIQRTERGDSAVYLCASSSDRGEQYFGPGTRLTVT.

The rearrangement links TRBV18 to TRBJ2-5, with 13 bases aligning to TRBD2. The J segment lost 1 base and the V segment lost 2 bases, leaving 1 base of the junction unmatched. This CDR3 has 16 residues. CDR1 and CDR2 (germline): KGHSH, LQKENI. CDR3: CASSPGTSGIQETQYF. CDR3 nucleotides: TGTGCCAGCTCACCAGGGACTAGCGGGATCCAAGAGACCCAGTACTTC.

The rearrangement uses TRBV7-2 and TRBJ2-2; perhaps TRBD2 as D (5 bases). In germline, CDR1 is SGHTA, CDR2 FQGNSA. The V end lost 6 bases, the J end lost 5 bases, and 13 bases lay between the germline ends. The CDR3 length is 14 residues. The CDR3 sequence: CASSSDWNTGELFF. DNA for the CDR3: TGTGCCAGCAGTTCGGACTGGAATACCGGGGAGCTGTTTTTT.

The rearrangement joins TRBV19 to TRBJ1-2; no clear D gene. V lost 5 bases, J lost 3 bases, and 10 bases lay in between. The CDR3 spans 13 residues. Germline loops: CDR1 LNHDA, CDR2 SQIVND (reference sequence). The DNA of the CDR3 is TGTGCCAGTAGTCTCGAGGGCGACTATGGCTACACCTTC. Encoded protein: CASSLEGDYGYTF.

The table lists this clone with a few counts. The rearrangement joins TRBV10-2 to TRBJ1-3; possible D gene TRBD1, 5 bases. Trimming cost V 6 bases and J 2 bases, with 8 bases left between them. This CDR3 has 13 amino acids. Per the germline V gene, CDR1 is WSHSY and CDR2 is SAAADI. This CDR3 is CASSLTAGNTIYF. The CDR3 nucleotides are TGCGCCAGCAGCCTGACAGCTGGAAACACCATATATTTT.

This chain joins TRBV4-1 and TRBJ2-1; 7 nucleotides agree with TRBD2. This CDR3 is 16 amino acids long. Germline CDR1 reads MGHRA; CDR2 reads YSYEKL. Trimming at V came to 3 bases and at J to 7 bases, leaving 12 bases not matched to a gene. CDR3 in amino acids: CASSQIFGRSRNEQFF. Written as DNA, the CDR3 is TGCGCCAGCAGCCAGATATTCGGGAGGTCCCGGAATGAGCAGTTCTTC.

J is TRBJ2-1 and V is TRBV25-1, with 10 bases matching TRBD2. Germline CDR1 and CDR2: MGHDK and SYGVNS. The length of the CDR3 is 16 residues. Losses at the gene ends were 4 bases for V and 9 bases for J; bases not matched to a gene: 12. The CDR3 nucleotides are TGTGCCAGCAGTGTAGCCGGGACTAGCGAGGGACTTGAGCAGTTCTTC. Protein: CASSVAGTSEGLEQFF.

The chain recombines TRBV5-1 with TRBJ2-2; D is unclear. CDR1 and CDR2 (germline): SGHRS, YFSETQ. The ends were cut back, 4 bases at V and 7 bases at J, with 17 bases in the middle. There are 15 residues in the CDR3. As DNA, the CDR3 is TGCGCCAGCAGCCCAGACTGGTTATCGGGCGGGGAGCTGTTTTTT. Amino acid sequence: CASSPDWLSGGELFF. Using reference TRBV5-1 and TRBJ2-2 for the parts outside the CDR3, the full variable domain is KAGVTQTPRYLIKTRGQQVTLSCSPISGHRSVSWYQQTPGQGLQFLFEYFSETQRNKGNFPGRFSGRQFSNSRSEMNVSTLELGDSALYLCASSPDWLSGGELFFGEGSRLTVL.

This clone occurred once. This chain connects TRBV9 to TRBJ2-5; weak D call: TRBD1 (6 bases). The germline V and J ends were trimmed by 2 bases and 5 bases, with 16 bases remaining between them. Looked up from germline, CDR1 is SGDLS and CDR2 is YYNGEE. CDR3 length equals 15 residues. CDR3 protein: CASSVGAGPWETQYF. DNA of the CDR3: TGTGCCAGCAGCGTGGGGGCAGGGCCCTGGGAGACCCAGTACTTC.

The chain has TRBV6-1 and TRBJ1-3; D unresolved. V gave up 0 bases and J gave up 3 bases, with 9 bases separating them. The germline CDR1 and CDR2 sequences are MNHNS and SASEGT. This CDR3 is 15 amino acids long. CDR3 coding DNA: TGTGCCAGCAGTGAAGCAGGAGGCGGTGGAAACACCATATATTTT. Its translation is CASSEAGGGGNTIYF.

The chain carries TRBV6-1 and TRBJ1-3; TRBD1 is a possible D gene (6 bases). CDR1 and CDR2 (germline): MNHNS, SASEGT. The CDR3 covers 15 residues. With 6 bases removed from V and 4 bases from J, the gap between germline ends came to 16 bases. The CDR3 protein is CASRSGESRGNTIYF. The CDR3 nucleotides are TGTGCCAGCAGGTCAGGGGAAAGTCGAGGAAACACCATATATTTT.

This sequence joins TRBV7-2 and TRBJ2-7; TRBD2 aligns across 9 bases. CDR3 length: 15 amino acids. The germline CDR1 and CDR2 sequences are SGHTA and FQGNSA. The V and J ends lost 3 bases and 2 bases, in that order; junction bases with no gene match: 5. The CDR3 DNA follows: TGTGCCAGCAGCTTGGCTAGCGGGGTACCCTACGAGCAGTACTTC. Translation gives CASSLASGVPYEQYF.

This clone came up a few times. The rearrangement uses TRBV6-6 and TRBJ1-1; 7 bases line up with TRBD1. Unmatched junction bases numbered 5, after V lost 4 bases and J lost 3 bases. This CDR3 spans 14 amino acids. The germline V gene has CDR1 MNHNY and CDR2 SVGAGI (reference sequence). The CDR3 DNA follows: TGTGCCAGCAGTTCTAGGGGGCGAGACACTGAAGCTTTCTTT. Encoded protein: CASSSRGRDTEAFF.

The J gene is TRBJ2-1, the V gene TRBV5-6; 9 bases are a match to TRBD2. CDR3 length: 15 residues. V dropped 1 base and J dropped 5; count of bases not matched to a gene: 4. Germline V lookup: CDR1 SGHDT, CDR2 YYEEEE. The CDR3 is CASSLRGRANNEQFF. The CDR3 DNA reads TGTGCCAGCAGCTTGCGCGGGAGGGCGAACAATGAGCAGTTCTTC.

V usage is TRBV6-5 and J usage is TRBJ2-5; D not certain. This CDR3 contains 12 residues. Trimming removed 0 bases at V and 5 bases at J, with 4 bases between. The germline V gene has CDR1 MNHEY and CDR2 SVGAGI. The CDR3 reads CASSYSRETQYF. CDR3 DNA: TGTGCCAGCAGTTACTCGAGGGAGACCCAGTACTTC.

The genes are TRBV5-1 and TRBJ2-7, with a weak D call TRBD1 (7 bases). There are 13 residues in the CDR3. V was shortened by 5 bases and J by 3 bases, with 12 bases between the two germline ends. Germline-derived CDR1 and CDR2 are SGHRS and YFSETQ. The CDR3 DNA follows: TGCGCCAGCAGGTTTCAGGGGGGCTACGAGCAGTACTTC. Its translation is CASRFQGGYEQYF.

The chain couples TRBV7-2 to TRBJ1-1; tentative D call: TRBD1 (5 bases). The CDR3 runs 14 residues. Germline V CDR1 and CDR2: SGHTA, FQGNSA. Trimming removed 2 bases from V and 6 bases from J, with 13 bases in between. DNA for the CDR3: TGTGCCAGCAGCTTATTAGGGGCCGGAGCTGAAGCTTTCTTT. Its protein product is CASSLLGAGAEAFF.

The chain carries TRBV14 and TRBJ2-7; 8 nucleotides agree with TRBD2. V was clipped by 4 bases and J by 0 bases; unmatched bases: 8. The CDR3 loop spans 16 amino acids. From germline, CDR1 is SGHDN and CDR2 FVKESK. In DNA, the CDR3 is TGTGCCAGCAGCCCCCCCCGGGGGACTAGCTCCTACGAGCAGTACTTC. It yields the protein CASSPPRGTSSYEQYF.

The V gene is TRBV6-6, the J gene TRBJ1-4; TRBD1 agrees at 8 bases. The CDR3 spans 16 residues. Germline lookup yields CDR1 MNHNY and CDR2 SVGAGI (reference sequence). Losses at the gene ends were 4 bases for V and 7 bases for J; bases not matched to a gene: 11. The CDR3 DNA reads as TGTGCCAGCAGTTTCCCTGGACAGGGCTTGGTTGAAAAACTGTTTTTT. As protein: CASSFPGQGLVEKLFF.

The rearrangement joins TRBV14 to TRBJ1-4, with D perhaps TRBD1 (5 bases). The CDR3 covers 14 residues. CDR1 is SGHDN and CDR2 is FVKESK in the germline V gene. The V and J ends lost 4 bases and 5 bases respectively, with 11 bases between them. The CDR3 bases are TGTGCCAGCAGCCCATATTGGGGCAATGAAAAACTGTTTTTT. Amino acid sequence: CASSPYWGNEKLFF. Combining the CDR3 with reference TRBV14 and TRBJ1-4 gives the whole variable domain EAGVTQFPSHSVIEKGQTVTLRCDPISGHDNLYWYRRVMGKEIKFLLHFVKESKQDESGMPNNRFLAERTGGTYSTLKVQPAELEDSGVYFCASSPYWGNEKLFFGSGTQLSVL.

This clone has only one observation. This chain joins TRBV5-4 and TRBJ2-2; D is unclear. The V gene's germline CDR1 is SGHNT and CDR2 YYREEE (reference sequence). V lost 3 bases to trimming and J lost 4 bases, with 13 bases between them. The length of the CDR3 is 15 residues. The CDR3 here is CASSSITRGTGELFF. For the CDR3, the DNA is TGTGCCAGCAGCTCAATTACTCGAGGCACCGGGGAGCTGTTTTTT.

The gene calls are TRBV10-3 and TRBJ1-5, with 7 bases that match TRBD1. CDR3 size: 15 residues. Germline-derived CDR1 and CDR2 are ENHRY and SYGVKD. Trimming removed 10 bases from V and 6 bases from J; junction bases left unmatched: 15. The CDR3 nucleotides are TGTGCCACTCAGCCCGGGACAGCGGGGGGTCAGCCCCAGCATTTT. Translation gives CATQPGTAGGQPQHF.

The CDR3 region has the DNA TGCAGCGTTGAGACAGGGGCGGCCGGGGAGCTGTTTTTT. Translation gives CSVETGAAGELFF. The V and J genes are TRBV29-1 and TRBJ2-2; 8 bases line up with TRBD1. V lost 3 bases, J lost 6 bases, and 3 bases stayed unmatched. The CDR3 runs to 13 residues. In germline, CDR1 is SQVTM, CDR2 ANQGSEA.

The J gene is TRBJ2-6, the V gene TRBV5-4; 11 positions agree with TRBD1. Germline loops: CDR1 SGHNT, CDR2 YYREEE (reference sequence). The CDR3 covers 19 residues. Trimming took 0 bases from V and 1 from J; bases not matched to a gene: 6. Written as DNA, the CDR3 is TGTGCCAGCAGCTTGGGTGGACAGGGGGCATTGTCTGGGGCCAACGTCCTGACTTTC. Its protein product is CASSLGGQGALSGANVLTF.

The CDR3 coding sequence is TGTGCCAGTAGTATCTACCGGACAGGAAGCACAGATACGCAGTATTTT. It specifies CASSIYRTGSTDTQYF. The gene calls are TRBV19 and TRBJ2-3, with 7 bases lining up with TRBD1. The trim removed 3 bases at V and 0 bases at J, leaving 6 bases unmatched. The CDR3 covers 16 residues. Germline lookup yields CDR1 LNHDA and CDR2 SQIVND (reference sequence).

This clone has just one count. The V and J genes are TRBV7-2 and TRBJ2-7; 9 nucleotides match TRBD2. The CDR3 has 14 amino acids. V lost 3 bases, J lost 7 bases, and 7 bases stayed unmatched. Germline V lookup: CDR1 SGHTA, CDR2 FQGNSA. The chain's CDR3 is CASSFRTSAGEQYF. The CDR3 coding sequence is TGTGCCAGCAGCTTCCGGACTAGCGCGGGGGAGCAGTACTTC.

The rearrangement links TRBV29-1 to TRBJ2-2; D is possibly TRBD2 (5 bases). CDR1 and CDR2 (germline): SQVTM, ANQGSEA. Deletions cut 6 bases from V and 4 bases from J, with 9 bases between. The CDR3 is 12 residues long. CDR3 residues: CSVEGPTGELFF. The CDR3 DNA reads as TGCAGCGTAGAGGGTCCCACCGGGGAGCTGTTTTTT.

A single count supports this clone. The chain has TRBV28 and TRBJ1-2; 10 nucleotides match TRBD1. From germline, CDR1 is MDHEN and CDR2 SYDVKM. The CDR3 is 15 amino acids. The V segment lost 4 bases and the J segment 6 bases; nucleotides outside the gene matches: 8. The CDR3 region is CASSYSPGQGNGYTF. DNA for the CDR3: TGTGCCAGCAGTTACTCTCCGGGACAGGGGAATGGCTACACCTTC.

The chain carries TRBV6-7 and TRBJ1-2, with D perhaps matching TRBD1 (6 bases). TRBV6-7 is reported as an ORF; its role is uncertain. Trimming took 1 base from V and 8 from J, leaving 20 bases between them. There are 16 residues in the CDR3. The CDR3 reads CASSYFPARQGLGYTF. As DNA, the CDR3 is TGTGCCAGCAGTTACTTCCCTGCCAGGCAGGGGTTAGGCTACACCTTC.

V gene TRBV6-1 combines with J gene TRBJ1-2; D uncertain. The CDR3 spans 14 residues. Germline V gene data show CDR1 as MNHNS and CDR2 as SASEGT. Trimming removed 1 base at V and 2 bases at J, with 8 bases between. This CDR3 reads CASSEVQTNYGYTF. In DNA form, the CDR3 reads TGTGCCAGCAGTGAAGTACAGACCAACTATGGCTACACCTTC.